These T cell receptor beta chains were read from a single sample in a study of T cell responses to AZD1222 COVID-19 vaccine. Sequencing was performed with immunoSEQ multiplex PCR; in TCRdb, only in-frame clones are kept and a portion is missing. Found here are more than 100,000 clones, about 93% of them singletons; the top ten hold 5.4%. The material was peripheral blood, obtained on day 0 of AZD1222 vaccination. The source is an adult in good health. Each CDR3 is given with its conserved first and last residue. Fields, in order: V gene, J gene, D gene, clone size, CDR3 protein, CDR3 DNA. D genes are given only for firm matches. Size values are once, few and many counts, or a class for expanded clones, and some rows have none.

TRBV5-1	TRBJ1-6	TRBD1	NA	CASSTETGGNNSPLHF	TGCGCCAGCAGCACCGAGACAGGGGGCAATAATTCACCCCTCCACTTT
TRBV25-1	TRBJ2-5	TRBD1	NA	CASNHGQGQETQYF	TGTGCCAGCAACCATGGACAGGGCCAGGAGACCCAGTACTTC
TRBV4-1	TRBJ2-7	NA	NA	CASSQGPTFQQYF	TGCGCCAGCAGCCAAGGGCCGACCTTCCAGCAGTACTTC
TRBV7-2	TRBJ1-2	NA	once	CASSLVFDPGAINYGYTF	TGTGCCAGCAGCTTAGTTTTCGACCCAGGGGCGATTAACTATGGCTACACCTTC
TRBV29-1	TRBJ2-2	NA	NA	CSVGQGDTGELFF	TGCAGCGTTGGTCAGGGAGACACCGGGGAGCTGTTTTTT
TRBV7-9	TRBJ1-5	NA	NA	CASSLGRDNQPQHF	TGTGCCAGCAGCTTAGGCAGGGACAATCAGCCCCAGCATTTT
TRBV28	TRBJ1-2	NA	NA	CASSFRLGGARGYTF	TGTGCCAGCAGTTTCAGGTTAGGGGGGGCGCGAGGCTACACCTTC
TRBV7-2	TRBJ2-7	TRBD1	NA	CASSRQTGGYSYEQYF	TGTGCCAGCAGCCGCCAGACAGGGGGTTATTCCTACGAGCAGTACTTC
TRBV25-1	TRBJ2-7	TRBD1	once	CASSARDRPSYEQYF	TGTGCCAGCAGTGCTCGGGACAGACCTTCCTACGAGCAGTACTTC
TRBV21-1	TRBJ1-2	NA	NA	CASSTAWGQPTNYGYTF	TGTGCCAGCAGCACGGCTTGGGGACAGCCCACTAACTATGGCTACACCTTC
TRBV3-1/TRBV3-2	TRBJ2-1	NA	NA	CASSQAEGRDVYNEQFF	TGTGCCAGCAGCCAAGCCGAAGGGAGAGACGTGTACAATGAGCAGTTCTTC
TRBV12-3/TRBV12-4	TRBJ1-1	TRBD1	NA	CASMTGSNTEAFF	TGTGCCAGTATGACAGGGTCGAACACTGAAGCTTTCTTT
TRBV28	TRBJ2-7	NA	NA	CASSPSPYEQYF	TGTGCCAGCAGTCCGTCTCCCTACGAGCAGTACTTC
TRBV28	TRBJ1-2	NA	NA	CASSEAHYGYTF	TGTGCCAGCAGTGAGGCGCACTATGGCTACACCTTC
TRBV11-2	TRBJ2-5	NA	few	CASSLVGRQKETQYF	TGTGCCAGCAGCTTAGTGGGGAGGCAGAAAGAGACCCAGTACTTC
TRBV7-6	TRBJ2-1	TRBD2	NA	CASSSTSDEQFF	TGTGCCAGCAGCTCGACTAGCGATGAGCAGTTCTTC
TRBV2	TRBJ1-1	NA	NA	CASSALNRGKNTEAFF	TGTGCCAGCAGTGCATTGAACCGGGGAAAGAACACTGAAGCTTTCTTT
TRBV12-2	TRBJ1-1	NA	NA	CASRLVGQGAEAFF	NA
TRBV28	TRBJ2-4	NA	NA	CASSPRGFGKNIQYF	TGTGCCAGCAGTCCGAGGGGATTTGGCAAAAACATTCAGTACTTC
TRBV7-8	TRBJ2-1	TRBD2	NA	CASTPTGTSGGKLYNEQFF	TGTGCCAGCACCCCAACCGGGACTAGCGGGGGGAAACTCTACAATGAGCAGTTCTTC
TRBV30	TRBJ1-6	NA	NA	CAWSGTASGALHF	TGTGCCTGGAGTGGGACGGCCTCGGGGGCCCTCCACTTT
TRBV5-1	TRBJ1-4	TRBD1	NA	CASSSTGATNEKLFF	TGCGCCAGCAGCTCGACAGGGGCAACTAATGAAAAACTGTTTTTT
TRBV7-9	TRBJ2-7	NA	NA	CASSLGGSEQYF	TGTGCCAGCAGCTTAGGAGGAAGTGAGCAGTACTTC
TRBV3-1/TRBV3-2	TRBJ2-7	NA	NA	CASSQLTYSYEQYF	TGTGCCAGCAGCCAACTCACATACTCCTACGAGCAGTACTTC
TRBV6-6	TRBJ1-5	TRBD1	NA	CASSRGGTGAYNQPQHF	TGTGCCAGCAGCCGAGGGGGGACAGGGGCGTACAATCAGCCCCAGCATTTT
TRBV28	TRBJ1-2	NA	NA	CASSLLRAAQKFFYGYTF	TGTGCCAGCAGCCTACTCCGGGCCGCCCAAAAATTTTTTTACGGCTACACCTTC
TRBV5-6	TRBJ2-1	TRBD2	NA	CASSWGLAGDTYNEQFF	TGTGCCAGCAGCTGGGGACTAGCGGGAGATACCTACAATGAGCAGTTCTTC
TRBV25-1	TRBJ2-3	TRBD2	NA	CASSTGTSLFTDTQYF	TGTGCCAGCAGTACCGGGACTAGCCTCTTCACAGATACGCAGTATTTT
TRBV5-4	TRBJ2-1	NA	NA	CASSQPTERSRNEQFF	TGTGCCAGCAGCCAGCCGACTGAAAGATCCAGGAATGAGCAGTTCTTC
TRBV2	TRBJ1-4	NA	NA	CASSPFNEKLFF	TGTGCCAGCAGCCCATTCAATGAAAAACTGTTTTTT
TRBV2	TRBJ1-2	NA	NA	CASGGARAINYGYTF	TGTGCCAGCGGGGGAGCCAGGGCTATCAACTATGGCTACACCTTC
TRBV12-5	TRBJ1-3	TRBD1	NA	CASGLGQGGGNTIYF	TGTGCTAGTGGTTTGGGACAGGGTGGTGGAAACACCATATATTTT
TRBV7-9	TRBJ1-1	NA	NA	CASSLSDNTEAFF	TGTGCCAGCAGCTTATCAGACAACACTGAAGCTTTCTTT
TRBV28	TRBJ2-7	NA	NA	CASTTQGDEQYF	TGTGCCAGCACTACCCAGGGTGACGAGCAGTACTTC
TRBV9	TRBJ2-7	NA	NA	CASSVAPVSLSSYEQYF	TGTGCCAGCAGCGTAGCTCCGGTTTCCCTAAGCTCCTACGAGCAGTACTTC
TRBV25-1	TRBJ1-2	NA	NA	CASSEWTETRGYTF	TGTGCCAGCAGTGAATGGACGGAAACTAGAGGCTACACCTTC
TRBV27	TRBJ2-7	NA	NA	CASSLRQDFSYEQYF	TGTGCCAGCAGCCTCAGACAGGACTTCTCCTACGAGCAGTACTTC
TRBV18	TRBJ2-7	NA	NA	CASSSGTAYEQYF	TGTGCCAGCTCCTCCGGGACGGCCTACGAGCAGTACTTC
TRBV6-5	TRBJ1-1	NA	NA	CASSYFLDTEAFF	TGTGCCAGCAGTTATTTTTTAGACACTGAAGCTTTCTTT
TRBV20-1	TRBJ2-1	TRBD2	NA	CSASGLAGGEQFF	TGCAGTGCTAGTGGGCTAGCGGGGGGTGAGCAGTTCTTC
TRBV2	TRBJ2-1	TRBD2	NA	CASSEAREGNNEQFF	TGTGCCAGCAGTGAAGCGCGGGAGGGAAACAATGAGCAGTTCTTC
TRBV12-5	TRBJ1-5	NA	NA	CASGLVQGRGNQPQHF	TGTGCTAGTGGTTTGGTACAGGGCAGGGGCAATCAGCCCCAGCATTTT
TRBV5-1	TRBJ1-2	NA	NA	CASKPGSDGGYTF	TGCGCCAGCAAGCCAGGTTCGGACGGTGGCTACACCTTC